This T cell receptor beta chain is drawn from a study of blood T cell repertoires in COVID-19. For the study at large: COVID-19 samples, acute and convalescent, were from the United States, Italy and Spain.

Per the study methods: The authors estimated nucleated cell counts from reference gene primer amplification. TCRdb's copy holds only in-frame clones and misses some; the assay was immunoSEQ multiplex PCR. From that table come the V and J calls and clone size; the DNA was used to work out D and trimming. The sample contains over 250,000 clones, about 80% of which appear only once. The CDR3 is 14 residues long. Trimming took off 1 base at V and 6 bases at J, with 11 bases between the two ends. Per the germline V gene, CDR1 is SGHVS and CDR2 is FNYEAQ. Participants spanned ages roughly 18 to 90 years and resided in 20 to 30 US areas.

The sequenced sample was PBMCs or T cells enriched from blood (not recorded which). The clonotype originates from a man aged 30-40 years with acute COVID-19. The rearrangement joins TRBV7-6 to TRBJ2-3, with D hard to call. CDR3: CASSLERIGDTQYF. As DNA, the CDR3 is TGTGCCAGCAGCTTAGAACGAATCGGTGATACGCAGTATTTT.